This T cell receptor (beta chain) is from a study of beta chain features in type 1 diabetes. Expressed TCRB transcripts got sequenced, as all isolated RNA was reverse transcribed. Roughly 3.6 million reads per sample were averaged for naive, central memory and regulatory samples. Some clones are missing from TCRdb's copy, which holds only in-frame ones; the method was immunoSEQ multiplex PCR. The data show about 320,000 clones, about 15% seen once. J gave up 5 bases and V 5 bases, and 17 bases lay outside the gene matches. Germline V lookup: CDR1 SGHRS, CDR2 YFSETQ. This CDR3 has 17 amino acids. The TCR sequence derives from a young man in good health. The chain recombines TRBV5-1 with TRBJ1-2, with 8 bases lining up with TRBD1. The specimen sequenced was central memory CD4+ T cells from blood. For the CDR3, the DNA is TGCGCCAGCAGAGACGTTCAGGGGGCAGGGAATATATATGGCTACACCTTC. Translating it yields CASRDVQGAGNIYGYTF.